What follows are 20 T cell receptor beta chains derived from one specimen sequenced in a study of T-cell memory formation after mild COVID-19. Via MiXCR, TCRdb re-called the 5' RACE reads, giving one row per CDR3 protein. Seen here are about 350,000 distinct CDR3 sequences, about 13% observed once, and the top ten hold around a fifth. Sequenced: PBMCs or a T cell subset sorted from them (not recorded which). These receptors originate from a man aged 18 to 35 who had mild COVID-19 (a few samples of this study predate the infection). Cell type and time point are not known.

This clonotype was counted ten times or more. The V and J genes are TRBV7-9 and TRBJ2-1, with TRBD1 identical over 10 bases. After removal of 5 bases from V and 1 base from J, the junction contained 5 bases not matched to a gene. The CDR3 is 16 amino acids. CDR1 and CDR2 from the germline V gene are SEHNR and FQNEAQ (reference sequence). The CDR3, as DNA: TGTGCCAGCAGCAAGGGGGGACAGGGGTCCTACAATGAGCAGTTCTTC. It specifies CASSKGGQGSYNEQFF. Filled out from reference TRBV7-9 and TRBJ2-1, the complete variable domain reads DTGVSQNPRHKITKRGQNVTFRCDPISEHNRLYWYRQTLGQGPEFLTYFQNEAQLEKSRLLSDRFSAERPKGSFSTLEIQRTEQGDSAMYLCASSKGGQGSYNEQFFGPGTRLTVL.

This clonotype has a handful of counts. V usage is TRBV12-3 or TRBV12-4 and J usage is TRBJ1-5; D remains unclear. The CDR3 runs 13 residues. The V end lost 3 bases, the J end lost 6 bases, and 9 bases lay between the germline ends. The CDR3 DNA reads TGTGCCAGCAGTTTCGGTCGGGGTCAGCCCCAGCATTTT. Its protein is CASSFGRGQPQHF.

A few counts support this clonotype. V usage is TRBV24-1 and J usage is TRBJ2-3; D unresolved. Trimming left V 3 bases short and J 6 bases short, with 12 bases between. Germline values: CDR1 KGHDR, CDR2 SFDVKD. The length of the CDR3 is 14 residues. CDR3 sequence (DNA): TGTGCCACCAGTGATCAAGGATTCTGGGATACGCAGTATTTT. Its translation is CATSDQGFWDTQYF.

The chain links TRBV7-9 to TRBJ1-2; TRBD1 might be the D (6 bases). Germline V CDR1 and CDR2: SEHNR, FQNEAQ (reference sequence). Trimming cost V 5 bases and J 3 bases, with 16 bases left between them. The CDR3 spans 15 residues. CDR3 sequence reads: CASSRATGEDYGYTF. CDR3 coding DNA: TGTGCCAGCAGCCGAGCGACAGGAGAAGACTATGGCTACACCTTC.

The rearrangement links TRBV6-2 or TRBV6-3 to TRBJ2-1; D possibly corresponds to TRBD1 (6 bases). Trimming removed 6 bases at V and 4 bases at J, with 13 bases between. Germline V gene data show CDR1 as MNHEY and CDR2 as SVGEGT. The CDR3 sequence is 14 residues long. CDR3 in amino acids: CASRLWQGYNEQFF. DNA of the CDR3: TGTGCCAGCAGGCTATGGCAGGGGTACAATGAGCAGTTCTTC.

This clonotype was seen repeatedly, ten times or more. The genes are TRBV2 and TRBJ2-6, with D hard to call. Trimming removed 7 bases from V and 3 bases from J, with 1 base in between. Germline assignment: CDR1 SNHLY and CDR2 FYNNEI. The CDR3 length is 11 residues. CDR3 DNA sequence: TGTGCCAGCATTGGGGCCAACGTCCTGACTTTC. This gives the protein CASIGANVLTF.

This clonotype was observed a few times. CDR3 residues: CASSYGLAGALQETQYF. The CDR3 DNA sequence: TGTGCCAGCAGTTACGGGCTAGCGGGGGCCCTTCAAGAGACCCAGTACTTC. The chain uses TRBV6-5 and TRBJ2-5, with 10 bases lining up with TRBD2. Trimming cost V 2 bases and J 2 bases; bases outside gene matches: 8. This CDR3 is 17 amino acids long. Per the germline V gene, CDR1 is MNHEY and CDR2 is SVGAGI.

The CDR3 sequence: CASSQPYRGTAHRTQYF. The CDR3 DNA sequence: TGTGCCAGCAGCCAACCTTATCGCGGGACGGCACATAGGACCCAGTACTTC. The chain is built from TRBV3-1 and TRBJ2-5; weak D call: TRBD2 (6 bases). Trimming shortened V by 2 bases and J by 7 bases, and 23 bases separated the two germline ends. Germline-derived CDR1 and CDR2 are LGHDT and YNNKEL (reference sequence). The CDR3 contains 17 residues.

The chain combines TRBV30 with TRBJ2-2; 9 nucleotides agree with TRBD2. Germline assignment: CDR1 GTSNPN and CDR2 SVGIG (reference sequence). Trimming cost V 5 bases and J 7 bases; bases outside gene matches: 8. The CDR3 runs to 14 residues. The CDR3 sequence is CAWLLAGMGGELFF. The CDR3 nucleotides read TGTGCCTGGCTTCTAGCGGGGATGGGCGGGGAGCTGTTTTTT. Full variable domain (remainder filled in from reference TRBV30 and TRBJ2-2): SQTIHQWPATLVQPVGSPLSLECTVEGTSNPNLYWYRQAAGRGLQLLFYSVGIGQISSEVPQNLSASRPQDRQFILSSKKLLLSDSGFYLCAWLLAGMGGELFFGEGSRLTVL.

This clonotype showed up many times. The chain recombines TRBV20-1 with TRBJ1-5; D perhaps matches TRBD1 (5 bases). The CDR3 length is 14 residues. Germline loops: CDR1 DFQATT, CDR2 SNEGSKA (reference sequence). With 0 bases removed from V and 7 bases from J, the gap between germline ends came to 13 bases. DNA for the CDR3: TGCAGTGCTAGAGACAGGGATGTCCACCAGCCCCAGCATTTT. It encodes CSARDRDVHQPQHF.

This clonotype was counted between two and nine times. The CDR3, as DNA: TGCGCCAGCAGCACTGACAGCGTCCAAGAGACCCAGTACTTC. Translating gives CASSTDSVQETQYF. The rearrangement uses TRBV5-1 and TRBJ2-5, with a possible D match to TRBD1 (5 bases). Looked up from germline, CDR1 is SGHRS and CDR2 is YFSETQ. The germline V and J ends were trimmed by 4 bases and 1 base, with 11 bases remaining between them. The CDR3 loop spans 14 amino acids.

This chain connects TRBV10-2 to TRBJ1-5, with D perhaps matching TRBD1 (5 bases). V dropped 6 bases and J dropped 6 bases, with 9 bases sitting between them. The CDR3 spans 12 residues. CDR1 and CDR2 from the germline V gene are WSHSY and SAAADI. Here the CDR3 reads CASREGTQPQHF. The CDR3 bases are TGCGCCAGCAGGGAGGGGACTCAGCCCCAGCATTTT.

This rearrangement joins TRBV7-2 to TRBJ2-7; 8 positions match TRBD1. CDR3 length: 13 amino acids. The J segment lost 6 bases and the V segment lost 4 bases, leaving 5 bases of the junction unmatched. CDR1 and CDR2 (germline): SGHTA, FQGNSA. The CDR3 coding sequence is TGTGCCAGCAGCTACGGGACAGGCCGCGAGCAGTACGTC. Its protein is CASSYGTGREQYV.

This clonotype came up many times. The chain joins TRBV10-3 to TRBJ2-7; a weak D match, TRBD1 (6 bases). V lost 2 bases and J lost 5, with 13 bases in between. The CDR3 consists of 14 residues. Per germline, CDR1 ENHRY and CDR2 SYGVKD. The CDR3 protein is CAISESQGLDEQYF. The CDR3 nucleotides are TGTGCCATCAGTGAGAGTCAGGGGCTGGACGAGCAGTACTTC.

This clonotype was seen only a few times. The chain is built from TRBV20-1 and TRBJ2-2; D remains ambiguous. CDR1 is DFQATT and CDR2 is SNEGSKA in the germline V gene (reference sequence). This CDR3 spans 11 amino acids. The V gene lost 3 bases and the J gene lost 13 bases, with 12 bases spanning the gap. The CDR3 reads CSASRGQSLFF. In DNA form, the CDR3 reads TGCAGTGCTAGTCGCGGCCAGTCGCTGTTTTTT.

This clonotype was seen a few times. The V gene is TRBV6-6, the J gene TRBJ1-1; 10 bases are a match to TRBD1. Germline V gene sequence: CDR1 MNHNY, CDR2 SVGAGI (reference sequence). The ends lost 8 bases at V and 3 bases at J; junction bases unmatched: 6. This CDR3 has 14 amino acids. CDR3 sequence: CASDRGPTHTEAFF. CDR3 nucleotides: TGTGCCAGCGACAGGGGGCCCACTCACACTGAAGCTTTCTTT.

This clonotype has at least ten counts. The chain links TRBV10-3 to TRBJ1-6; weak D call: TRBD1 (5 bases). Germline lookup yields CDR1 ENHRY and CDR2 SYGVKD. V was pared by 3 bases and J by 14 bases, with 29 bases between. The CDR3 sequence is 18 residues long. CDR3: CAISDPTATLIPNSALHF. The CDR3 region has the DNA TGTGCCATCAGTGACCCGACAGCTACCCTAATTCCCAATTCGGCCCTCCACTTT.

There are a few counts of this clonotype. This chain uses TRBV6-2 or TRBV6-3 with TRBJ2-7, with a weak D call TRBD1 (6 bases). V shed 8 bases and J shed 4 bases, with 12 bases lying between them. The germline gives CDR1 MNHEY, CDR2 SVGEGT. The CDR3 is 12 residues long. The CDR3 DNA reads TGTGCCAGCGGTACCCAGGGGTACGAGCAGTACGTC. Translated, it gives CASGTQGYEQYV.

The V call is TRBV18, the J call TRBJ1-5, with 7 bases aligning to TRBD1. Per germline, CDR1 KGHSH and CDR2 LQKENI. The CDR3 covers 15 residues. J gave up 0 bases and V 4 bases, and 3 bases lay outside the gene matches. The CDR3 bases are TGTGCCAGCTCACAGGGGGCCCCTAGCAATCAGCCCCAGCATTTT. It yields the protein CASSQGAPSNQPQHF.

This clonotype was observed a handful of times. J is TRBJ2-7 and V is TRBV10-2; no definite D call. The CDR3 consists of 14 residues. Trimming removed 6 bases from V and 2 bases from J, with 14 bases in between. CDR1 and CDR2 from the germline V gene are WSHSY and SAAADI. The CDR3 reads CASSPFDWTYEQYV. In DNA form, the CDR3 reads TGCGCCAGCAGCCCTTTTGACTGGACCTACGAGCAGTACGTC.